The T cell receptor (beta chain) described here comes from a study of blood T cell repertoires in COVID-19 (dated by TCRdb to the early 2020s). With regard to the full study: Collaborator samples came from the United States, Italy and Spain and covered acute and convalescent phases of COVID-19. Where available, HLA class I and class II types were taken from metadata supplied by the sample provider and were not determined by assay-based typing. The prospective study material was composed of cDNA or gDNA derived from T cells, B-cell-depleted T cells, or PBMCs. The repertoires were released in a freely available public database intended as a resource for research on the immune response to SARS-CoV-2. Subjects who had been exposed to COVID-19, were actively infected with it, or had recovered from it provided the deeply sampled blood TCRbeta repertoires that made up the dataset. Sample metadata almost always included a de-identified subject ID, COVID-19 status, age in years and sex. Samples came from the ongoing ImmuneRACE study (first 160 participants) plus 1,254 subjects from 6 global collaborators. Results and caveats for the whole study, not just this receptor: How much clinical and demographic metadata was included differed by source and by participant, and the metadata was provided uncurated.

TCRbeta CDR3 regions were amplified from genomic DNA by means of the immunoSEQ Assay, a bias-controlled multiplex PCR. In the authors' own workflow: The number of nucleated cells in each sample was estimated from the amplification of reference gene primers within the assay. Sequence reads were collapsed and filtered to measure the absolute abundance of every unique TCRbeta CDR3 rearrangement. Productive Simpson clonality was computed per sample as the square root of Simpson's diversity index over productive rearrangements. TCRdb's version of the immuneACCESS table is confined to in-frame rearrangements and falls short of the full clone set. An unresolved V gene accounts for under half of the shortfall where checked; the remainder is of unknown origin. V, J and clone size are taken as reported in that table, and D and trimming were inferred from the DNA itself. The sample data list about 90,000 clones, and over 70% of these were observed just once. The ten largest make up roughly 25% of the sample.

On this clone: The antigen this receptor binds is unknown. Base qualities are missing; no much larger clone stands one base away.

CDR1 and CDR2 were assigned from the germline V gene (reference sequence) as SSHAT and FNYEAQ. V is cut back by 0 bases and J by 5 bases, with 1 base in the junction unmatched. The CDR3 holds 13 amino acids from the cysteine to the phenylalanine. Only CDR3 DNA remains: 39 bases, in frame from the first base. Whole blood was collected in K2EDTA tubes by collaborating institutions according to the institutions' own protocols. For TCRbeta analysis, collaborators shipped samples as frozen whole blood, isolated PBMCs, or DNA extracted from either of those sample types. The receptor's source is a man aged 80 or over with active or convalescent COVID-19. The sample was peripheral blood. The rearrangement combines TRBV7-7 with TRBJ2-7, with 7 bases in between that match TRBD2. The CDR3 reads CASSLAGGDEQYF. The nucleotide sequence is TGTGCCAGCAGCTTAGCGGGGGGGGACGAGCAGTACTTC.